This T cell receptor (beta chain) was identified during a study of technical replicates of blood from several donors. CDR3 length: 14 amino acids. Germline V gene lookup returns CDR1 MGHRA and CDR2 YSYEKL. V dropped 4 bases and J dropped 7 bases, with 14 bases sitting between them. Assay used: immunoSEQ multiplex PCR; TCRdb lists only in-frame clones, some missing. The table lists tens of thousands of clones, approximately 92% of them singletons, with around 0.38% in the top ten. The chain joins TRBV4-1 to TRBJ1-5; D might be TRBD1 (6 bases). Sample: T cells isolated from PBMCs. The TCR was taken from a human donor in good health. The CDR3 DNA reads as TGCGCCAGCAGCCGGCAGGGGTCTGGACAGCCCCAGCATTTT. It translates to CASSRQGSGQPQHF.